Described below is a single T cell receptor (beta chain) sequence and its context. The specificity of this receptor is unknown. Sequence at one end of the junction differs from germline and may be a read error. CDR1 and CDR2 were assigned from the germline V gene as SGHRS and YFSETQ. Measured from the cysteine to the phenylalanine, the CDR3 is 14 residues long. The read is trimmed to its CDR3 DNA, 42 bases read in frame from base 1. Receptor libraries were prepared by the immunoSEQ multiplex PCR assay. For the multiplex PCR, a mixture combining 60 forward primers for TCR Vbeta segments and 13 reverse primers for TCR Jbeta segments was used. The CDR3 region of rearranged TCR beta genes was amplified from genomic DNA with a multiplex PCR assay. On the Illumina HiSeq System, the amplified TCR beta libraries were sequenced as 87-base-pair reads. Regarding the original processing steps: A later analysis tallied 75 million to 95 million unique TCR beta chains across the 550 to 850 repertoires, and around 9.9 million of those chains were shared by two or more donors. Raw reads were error-corrected and collapsed into unique sequences by a nearest-neighbor algorithm in which closely related sequences were merged to remove PCR and sequencing errors. V, D and J gene segments were assigned by aligning CDR3 sequences to IMGT reference sequences. For a sequence to be retained, a match of at least six nucleotides was required to both a V gene segment and a J gene segment. A rearrangement counted as productive if the CDR3 had no stop codons and remained in frame with V and J, and every other rearrangement counted as non-productive. Following IMGT convention, CDR3 was defined as the stretch from the second conserved V-encoded cysteine to the conserved J-encoded phenylalanine. The earlier analysis of 450 to 750 of the donors excluded any sequence lacking an unambiguous match to a single V gene segment. An earlier analysis of several hundred of the donors called V segments functional above 56.7% productive rearrangements and segregating when the between-donor standard deviation exceeded 5%. A statistical classification framework was developed to diagnose cytomegalovirus status using the catalog of TCR beta chain sequences. A later analysis assigned V and J genes by comparing TCR nucleotide sequences with IMGT/GENE-DB human TR gene sequences. Using the TCRdist pipeline, a later analysis assigned CDR3 sequences along with most-parsimonious VDJ recombination scenarios. In a later analysis, every TCR beta chain was defined by the combination of its CDR3 amino acid sequence and its V-gene family, and reads without a unique V-gene family were dropped. To address suspected cross-contamination and a sequencing artifact, a later analysis removed a few hundred highly shared, low-generation-probability nucleotide sequences. For each public chain, a later analysis derived a clonal expansion index from normalized ranks of inferred template counts within each repertoire. Generation probabilities in a later analysis came from a VDJ recombination model fitted to out-of-frame rearrangements, and those results were checked against IGoR. In a later analysis, TCR-TCR, TCR-HLA and TCR-CMV co-occurrence was scored with hypergeometric tests, and a repertoire-size bias correction was applied to TCR pairs. A later analysis estimated false discovery rates by permuting HLA or CMV assignments 20 times. In a later analysis, co-occurring TCRs were grouped with DBSCAN, and TCRdist sequence similarity was added when clustering was performed within HLA-allele-positive subsets. Repertoires with fewer than 30,000 or more than 120,000 public chains, plus five repertoires with anomalous nucleotide sharing, were excluded from co-occurrence clustering. Imported from immuneACCESS, the table was reduced by TCRdb to in-frame sequences with V and J called. These copies leave out some clones; in studies compared against another copy, an unresolved V gene accounts for under half, and the cause of the remainder is not known. That table gives V, J and clone size, and the DNA gave D and trimming. The sample has some 110,000 clones on record, 75% to 85% of them singletons. About 1.5% of the sample rests with the top ten.

The data originate from a study of cytomegalovirus exposure and HLA in healthy donors (dated by TCRdb to the late 2010s). With respect to the entire study: In an earlier analysis of 550 to 750 of the donors, 250 to 350 Gb of sequence data and 95 million to 130 million unique TCR beta sequences from 150 million to 200 million T cells were reported. An early release that covered about 640 HLA-typed donors contained around 330 gigabases of sequencing data and 80 million or so unique TCR sequences. Among the roughly 370 genotyped donors, around 79% belonged to the genetic ancestry cluster associated with self-reported Caucasian donors. The study aimed to test whether cataloging public T cell receptors could reveal signatures of past pathogen exposure. The study used immunosequencing to profile the T cell repertoires of hundreds of subjects and linked those repertoires to cytomegalovirus serostatus. Besides the first cohort of around 700 subjects, a separate validation cohort made up of 120 different subjects was used. To predict cytomegalovirus infection status, the study brought together high-throughput TCR immunosequencing, statistical association of individual TCRs with disease status, and machine learning. A later analysis re-examined previously published TCR beta repertoires from several hundred donors and added high-resolution HLA genotyping to investigate patterns of TCR occurrence. Rather than drawing on any new phenotypic data, the later analysis identified candidate immune exposures from TCR beta sequences and the way those sequences occurred across donors. To decide whether each TCR beta V gene segment behaved as functional or pseudogenic, an earlier analysis of approximately 600 of the donors relied on high-throughput TCR beta sequencing. Alongside the repertoire data, information on donor age, sex, ethnicity and CMV serostatus was compiled. Genome-wide SNP genotypes for about 65% of the 666 donors were used in a later genetic analysis, which treated that subset as a discovery cohort. All discovery cohort repertoires had been generated using a single sequencing platform. HLA typing included class I and class II loci at four-digit resolution. Typing coverage varied by locus: 629-630 donors for A, B, C, DRB1 and DQB1; approximately 520 for DQA1; about 570 for DPA1; approximately 490 for DPB1. Several DR-DQ haplotypes were treated as single units for association and clustering because of strong linkage in the cohort. On average, around 240,000 unique TCR beta nucleotide sequences were sequenced per donor among roughly 430 genotyped donors of the cohort, with about 17% of those sequences being non-productive.

The paper's findings and limits, for the study overall: In this cohort, only TCR beta chains were sequenced, and detectable features were limited by the absence of alpha or paired-chain data. When HLA alleles, especially DR and DQ, strongly co-occurred, attributing TCR associations to individual alleles was difficult. In vitro tests confirmed that a few of the cytomegalovirus-associated TCR beta chains recognize cytomegalovirus antigens. Linkage disequilibrium might explain the correlated functional status among segregating V segments, but an unknown experimental factor could not be ruled out. Roughly 15 rarely observed V segments, including chromosome 9 orphons, were excluded from the earlier analysis of several hundred of the donors because counts were too low. Across donors, most TCR sequences were observed very rarely, whereas some public TCRs were present in many individuals. The classifier was reported to diagnose cytomegalovirus status with high specificity and sensitivity in both the original and validation cohorts. In a later analysis, most CMV-associated TCR beta chains were found to appear HLA-restricted, with HLA associations seemingly driven largely by CMV exposure. According to the authors, the approach could potentially be generalized to other disease states and immunological phenotypes. Specific HLA alleles were associated with 16,951 TCR beta sequences at a false discovery rate of 0.05 in a later analysis. A further reported finding was that TCR beta sequences accurately predicted the HLA-A and HLA-B alleles for most subjects in the first cohort. A later analysis found that HLA-associated TCR beta chains were more clonally expanded and had lower generation probabilities than equally common non-associated chains. A total of roughly 160 TCR beta chains were listed by the study as associated with cytomegalovirus. A cluster of highly shared sequence variants was judged likely to be a technical artifact of the sequencing pipeline. A later analysis found that TCR association rates varied across HLA loci, with DRB1 alleles showing the most associated TCRs and HLA-C alleles the fewest. An earlier analysis of approximately 530 of the donors showed that most TCR beta V segments appeared in productive rearrangements either about 87% or about 30% of the time, which broadly matched IMGT annotations. The only immune exposure information available for the cohort was CMV serostatus. Some IMGT-functional V segments, including TRBV6-2 and TRBV6-3, could not be distinguished by the 87-base-pair reads and were therefore excluded. In a later genetic analysis, fewer N-insertions in productive TCRs were reported among donors in an Asian-associated ancestry cluster than the roughly 700-donor mean. Because HLA typing was unavailable for some donors at each locus, only the typed subset was used in association tests. The presence/absence analyses assumed that sequencing depth was roughly uniform across donors, and that assumption may not be true. According to a later analysis, parvovirus B19, influenza, CMV and Epstein-Barr virus appeared linked to several top co-occurrence clusters. In a later genetic analysis, a missense DCLRE1C variant was associated with V-gene and J-gene trimming of TCR beta chains, and the association was replicated in an independent cohort.

The cohort was made up of approximately 670 healthy bone marrow donors. At the time of sampling, all cohort members were nominally healthy, though unrecorded immune exposures were likely present. The donor tested CMV seronegative, placing the donor among the 300 to 450 seronegative members of the cohort. A peripheral blood sample was provided by each donor, and peripheral blood mononuclear cells were used for TCR beta sequencing. Genomic DNA extraction from the blood cell samples was performed with the Qiagen DNeasy Blood Extraction Kit. The origin of this receptor is a man over 45 in good health and CMV-seronegative. The rearranged chain carries TRBV5-1 and TRBJ2-7, with 9 middle bases fitting TRBD1. Input material: PBMCs. The nucleotide sequence reads TGCGCCAGCACCTTGACAGGGGGCTCCTACGAGCAGTACTTC. Translated, this is CASTLTGGSYEQYF.